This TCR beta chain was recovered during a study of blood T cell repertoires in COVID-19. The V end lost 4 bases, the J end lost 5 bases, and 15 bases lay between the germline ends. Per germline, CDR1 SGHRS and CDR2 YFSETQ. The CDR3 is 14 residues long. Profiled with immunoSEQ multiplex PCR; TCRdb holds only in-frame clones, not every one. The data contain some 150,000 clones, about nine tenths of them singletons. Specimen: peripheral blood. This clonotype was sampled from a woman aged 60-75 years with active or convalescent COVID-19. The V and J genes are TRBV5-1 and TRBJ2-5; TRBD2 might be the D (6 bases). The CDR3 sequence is CASSGGTPSETQYF. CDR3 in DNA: TGCGCCAGCAGCGGCGGGACCCCGAGCGAGACCCAGTACTTC.